These 27 T cell receptor beta chains were sequenced from one sample in a study of PD-L1 blockade in urothelial cancer. The assay was immunoSEQ multiplex PCR, and TCRdb's table has in-frame clones only and misses some. The sample holds about 120,000 clones; around nine tenths are singletons and the top ten take under 2%. The sample's time point: peripheral blood 6 weeks after treatment start. The sequenced sample was PBMCs, obtained around atezolizumab (anti-PD-L1) treatment. These receptors originate from a man between 60 and 70 years old with urothelial cancer.

This clone showed up just a few times. J is TRBJ1-1 and V is TRBV11-3; 7 bases line up with TRBD1. The trim removed 1 base at V and 1 base at J, leaving 3 bases unmatched. Germline assignment: CDR1 SGHNT and CDR2 YENEEA. The CDR3 contains 15 residues. The chain's CDR3 is CASSLGGQRNTEAFF. The CDR3 coding sequence is TGTGCCAGCAGCTTAGGGGGACAGCGGAACACTGAAGCTTTCTTT.

The CDR3 nucleotides read TGTGCCAGCAGCCCGAGGGCCAGGGGCTCCTACAATGAGCAGTTCTTC. Encoded protein: CASSPRARGSYNEQFF. V and J are TRBV9 and TRBJ2-1; possibly TRBD1 for D (6 bases). CDR1 is SGDLS and CDR2 is YYNGEE in the germline V gene. The V end was cut by 4 bases, the J end by 0 bases, with 14 bases between. This CDR3 comprises 16 residues.

This chain links TRBV28 with TRBJ1-4, with D uncertain. Trimming stripped 2 bases from V and 5 bases from J, with 9 bases between. CDR1 and CDR2 from the germline V gene are MDHEN and SYDVKM. There are 14 residues in the CDR3. Here the CDR3 DNA reads TGTGCCAGCAGTTTACGGTTCACGAATGAAAAACTGTTTTTT. Protein: CASSLRFTNEKLFF. Based on the CDR3 plus reference TRBV28 and TRBJ1-4, the full variable domain is DVKVTQSSRYLVKRTGEKVFLECVQDMDHENMFWYRQDPGLGLRLIYFSYDVKMKEKGDIPEGYSVSREKKERFSLILESASTNQTSMYLCASSLRFTNEKLFFGSGTQLSVL.

The V call is TRBV6-5, the J call TRBJ2-7, with 8 bases identical to TRBD2. The CDR3 spans 13 residues. Germline lookup yields CDR1 MNHEY and CDR2 SVGAGI. V dropped 6 bases and J dropped 4; count of bases not matched to a gene: 5. As DNA, the CDR3 is TGTGCCAGCAGCACTAGCGGAATTTACGAGCAGTACTTC. As protein: CASSTSGIYEQYF.

The chain couples TRBV7-9 to TRBJ2-3; possible D gene TRBD1, 5 bases. V gave up 5 bases and J gave up 5 bases, with 8 bases separating them. CDR3 size: 12 residues. Germline assignment: CDR1 SEHNR and CDR2 FQNEAQ (reference sequence). CDR3 nucleotides: TGTGCCAGCAGCCCCCAGGGAGATACGCAGTATTTT. Amino acids: CASSPQGDTQYF.

The V and J genes are TRBV4-2 and TRBJ1-5; TRBD1 matches 7 bases. Germline loops: CDR1 LGHNA, CDR2 YNFKEQ. The CDR3 extends over 15 amino acids. J gave up 4 bases and V 4 bases, and 7 bases lay outside the gene matches. The CDR3 reads CASSPRDSSNQPQHF. CDR3 nucleotide sequence: TGTGCCAGCAGCCCCCGGGACAGCTCGAATCAGCCCCAGCATTTT.

As DNA, the CDR3 is TGTGCCAGCAGTTTGCTACCATCGACAGGGCGAGCGGGTTACGAGCAGTACTTC. Translation: CASSLLPSTGRAGYEQYF. The rearrangement links TRBV28 to TRBJ2-7; D might be TRBD1 (7 bases). The CDR3 loop spans 18 amino acids. Germline V CDR1 and CDR2: MDHEN, SYDVKM. V shed 3 bases and J shed 4 bases, with 25 bases lying between them.

This chain links TRBV9 with TRBJ1-1, with TRBD1 matching over 8 bases. V trimming: 0 bases; J trimming: 5 bases; junction bases outside the gene matches: 9. The length of the CDR3 is 16 residues. From germline, CDR1 is SGDLS and CDR2 YYNGEE. The CDR3: CASSVGGGQGRTEAFF. CDR3 nucleotides: TGTGCCAGCAGCGTAGGGGGCGGACAGGGAAGAACTGAAGCTTTCTTT.

J is TRBJ2-3 and V is TRBV25-1, with 7 nucleotides matching TRBD1. Trimming at V came to 4 bases and at J to 2 bases, leaving 6 bases not matched to a gene. In germline, CDR1 is MGHDK, CDR2 SYGVNS. CDR3 length: 15 residues. CDR3 sequence reads: CASSALKGATDTQYF. In nucleotides, the CDR3 is TGTGCCAGCAGTGCCCTTAAGGGGGCCACAGATACGCAGTATTTT.

The chain is built from TRBV30 and TRBJ2-7; D uncertain. The CDR3 extends over 12 amino acids. V was pared by 3 bases and J by 3 bases, with 9 bases between. The germline CDR1 and CDR2 sequences are GTSNPN and SVGIG (reference sequence). CDR3 sequence (DNA): TGTGCCTGGAGCCGACTGGACTACGAGCAGTACTTC. Amino acid sequence: CAWSRLDYEQYF.

The CDR3 DNA reads as TGTGCCAGCAGCCTACCGGGGGGTACGGACGAGCAGTACTTC. Encoded protein: CASSLPGGTDEQYF. The chain recombines TRBV11-2 with TRBJ2-7; TRBD2 matches 7 bases. Germline V gene sequence: CDR1 SGHAT, CDR2 FQNNGV. There are 14 residues in the CDR3. Germline trimming cut 5 bases from V and 5 bases from J; bases unmatched to any gene: 9.

The chain is built from TRBV29-1 and TRBJ2-7; TRBD1 agrees at 12 bases. The CDR3 consists of 13 residues. Germline assignment: CDR1 SQVTM and CDR2 ANQGSEA. Trimming cost V 7 bases and J 3 bases; bases outside gene matches: 4. Here the CDR3 reads CSGGDRGLYEQYF. The DNA for the CDR3 is TGCAGCGGGGGGGACAGGGGGCTCTACGAGCAGTACTTC.

The chain recombines TRBV10-1 with TRBJ2-5; 11 bases agree with TRBD1. CDR3 size: 13 residues. Germline assignment: CDR1 WNHNN and CDR2 SYGVQD (reference sequence). Trimming removed 8 bases from V and 5 bases from J; junction bases left unmatched: 4. The CDR3 loop reads CASGQGASETQYF. CDR3 coding DNA: TGCGCCAGCGGACAGGGGGCCAGCGAGACCCAGTACTTC.

The chain employs TRBV2 and TRBJ2-3; D might be TRBD2 (5 bases). The CDR3 length is 14 residues. Per the germline V gene, CDR1 is SNHLY and CDR2 is FYNNEI. The germline V and J ends were trimmed by 8 bases and 2 bases, with 14 bases remaining between them. CDR3 amino acids: CASLEAWDTDTQYF. In DNA form, the CDR3 reads TGTGCCAGCTTGGAGGCTTGGGACACAGATACGCAGTATTTT.

This chain connects TRBV2 to TRBJ1-1; TRBD1 aligns across 7 bases. With V trimmed by 1 base and J by 4 bases, 6 bases remained unmatched. Germline CDR1 reads SNHLY; CDR2 reads FYNNEI. The CDR3 extends over 15 amino acids. The CDR3 DNA follows: TGTGCCAGCAGTGAAGGGGCAGGGGGAGGCACTGAAGCTTTCTTT. This gives the protein CASSEGAGGGTEAFF. The variable domain in full, with the rest retrieved from reference TRBV2 and TRBJ1-1, is EPEVTQTPSHQVTQMGQEVILRCVPISNHLYFYWYRQILGQKVEFLVSFYNNEISEKSEIFDDQFSVERPDGSNFTLKIRSTKLEDSAMYFCASSEGAGGGTEAFFGQGTRLTVV.

The gene calls are TRBV28 and TRBJ1-3, with 10 bases matching TRBD1. Germline lookup yields CDR1 MDHEN and CDR2 SYDVKM. The CDR3 extends over 13 amino acids. The trim removed 10 bases at V and 4 bases at J, leaving 4 bases unmatched. The CDR3 nucleotides read TGTGCCACAGGGACAGGGGACGGAAACACCATATATTTT. It translates to CATGTGDGNTIYF.

Note on this clone: An end of the junction differs from the germline gene, which may be a read error. The chain couples TRBV6-6 to TRBJ1-5; D ambiguous. The CDR3 contains 16 residues. The germline CDR1 and CDR2 sequences are MNHNY and SVGAGI (reference sequence). The CDR3 loop reads CASRYTDAGGNQPQHF. CDR3 nucleotide sequence: TGTGCCAGCCGTTACACGGACGCGGGCGGTAATCAGCCCCAGCATTTT.

This chain connects TRBV6-5 to TRBJ2-2; possible D gene TRBD2, 5 bases. This CDR3 spans 14 amino acids. Germline V CDR1 and CDR2: MNHEY, SVGAGI. V lost 0 bases and J 4 bases, leaving 6 bases between the germline ends. CDR3 loop: CASSYSRATGELFF. In DNA form, the CDR3 reads TGTGCCAGCAGTTACTCGAGGGCCACCGGGGAGCTGTTTTTT.

The chain recombines TRBV30 with TRBJ1-5; 7 nucleotides agree with TRBD1. The CDR3 loop spans 12 amino acids. Trimming removed 5 bases from V and 4 bases from J; junction bases left unmatched: 2. Germline V CDR1 and CDR2: GTSNPN, SVGIG (reference sequence). The CDR3 sequence is CAWGQVNQPQHF. The DNA for the CDR3 is TGTGCCTGGGGACAGGTTAATCAGCCCCAGCATTTT. Together with reference TRBV30 and TRBJ1-5, the CDR3 gives the full variable domain: SQTIHQWPATLVQPVGSPLSLECTVEGTSNPNLYWYRQAAGRGLQLLFYSVGIGQISSEVPQNLSASRPQDRQFILSSKKLLLSDSGFYLCAWGQVNQPQHFGDGTRLSIL.

This chain links TRBV11-1 with TRBJ1-1; 8 nucleotides line up with TRBD1. J was trimmed by 5 bases and V by 3 bases; bases with no gene match: 5. The CDR3 is 14 amino acids. Germline assignment: CDR1 SGHAT and CDR2 FQDESV (reference sequence). Here the CDR3 DNA reads TGTGCCAGCAGCTTCGGACAGGGCTATACTGAAGCTTTCTTT. Protein sequence: CASSFGQGYTEAFF. Looking up the rest from reference TRBV11-1 and TRBJ1-1 gives the full variable domain: EAEVAQSPRYKITEKSQAVAFWCDPISGHATLYWYRQILGQGPELLVQFQDESVVDDSQLPKDRFSAERLKGVDSTLKIQPAELGDSAMYLCASSFGQGYTEAFFGQGTRLTVV.

This clone appeared a single time. The chain carries TRBV4-3 and TRBJ2-3; 10 positions agree with TRBD1. The CDR3 consists of 17 residues. Germline V gene data show CDR1 as LGHNA and CDR2 as YSLEER. V lost 1 base and J lost 3; bases outside the gene matches: 7. The CDR3 here is CASSQGTRDRGTDTQYF. In DNA form, the CDR3 reads TGCGCCAGCAGCCAAGGCACCCGGGACAGGGGAACAGATACGCAGTATTTT.

The chain joins TRBV9 to TRBJ2-7; D ambiguous. The CDR3 is 13 amino acids. With 4 bases removed from V and 0 bases from J, the gap between germline ends came to 8 bases. Looked up from germline, CDR1 is SGDLS and CDR2 is YYNGEE. CDR3 residues: CASSPASSYEQYF. CDR3 DNA: TGTGCCAGCAGCCCCGCCAGCTCCTACGAGCAGTACTTC.

This rearrangement joins TRBV7-9 to TRBJ2-7, with 7 bases aligning to TRBD2. The CDR3 has 14 amino acids. Germline V gene data show CDR1 as SEHNR and CDR2 as FQNEAQ (reference sequence). V shed 3 bases and J 1 base; nucleotides not matched to a gene: 3. The CDR3 DNA follows: TGTGCCAGCAGCTTCGAGGGACTATCCTACGAGCAGTACTTC. Translation: CASSFEGLSYEQYF. The full variable domain, with the rest looked up from reference TRBV7-9 and TRBJ2-7, is DTGVSQNPRHKITKRGQNVTFRCDPISEHNRLYWYRQTLGQGPEFLTYFQNEAQLEKSRLLSDRFSAERPKGSFSTLEIQRTEQGDSAMYLCASSFEGLSYEQYFGPGTRLTVT.

This sequence joins TRBV5-4 and TRBJ2-3; a weak D match, TRBD2 (6 bases). CDR1 and CDR2 from the germline V gene are SGHNT and YYREEE (reference sequence). Trimming removed 4 bases at V and 2 bases at J, with 11 bases between. CDR3 length: 14 residues. The CDR3 is CASSPSGFTDTQYF. As DNA, the CDR3 is TGTGCCAGCAGCCCAAGCGGGTTCACAGATACGCAGTATTTT.

The V and J genes are TRBV7-9 and TRBJ1-2; tentatively, D is TRBD1 (6 bases). This CDR3 has 15 residues. Germline V lookup: CDR1 SEHNR, CDR2 FQNEAQ (reference sequence). Deletions cut 3 bases from V and 0 bases from J, with 11 bases between. The CDR3 DNA follows: TGTGCCAGCAGCTTCGGGGGGCACGCTAACTATGGCTACACCTTC. As protein: CASSFGGHANYGYTF.

The genes are TRBV19 and TRBJ1-1; 9 bases agree with TRBD1. V lost 3 bases and J lost 10; bases outside the gene matches: 9. The CDR3 sequence is 14 residues long. Germline loops: CDR1 LNHDA, CDR2 SQIVND (reference sequence). The CDR3 coding sequence is TGTGCCAGTAGTATCAGTTCGGGACAGGGTTCAGCTTTCTTT. This translates into CASSISSGQGSAFF. The variable domain in full, completed from reference TRBV19 and TRBJ1-1, reads DGGITQSPKYLFRKEGQNVTLSCEQNLNHDAMYWYRQDPGQGLRLIYYSQIVNDFQKGDIAEGYSVSREKKESFPLTVTSAQKNPTAFYLCASSISSGQGSAFFGQGTRLTVV.

The genes are TRBV2 and TRBJ1-2; 10 nucleotides match TRBD1. The CDR3 covers 14 residues. Trimming cost V 5 bases and J 3 bases; bases outside gene matches: 3. Germline V gene lookup returns CDR1 SNHLY and CDR2 FYNNEI. CDR3: CASSRQGADYGYTF. The DNA of the CDR3 is TGTGCCAGCAGTCGACAGGGGGCGGACTATGGCTACACCTTC.